A selection of T cell receptor beta chains follows, all from one sample in a study of shared clonotypes between healthy human individuals. The table came from immunoSEQ multiplex PCR; TCRdb's copy has only in-frame clones and leaves some out. The sample comprises about 2,200,000 clones, roughly 91% of which are singletons, and roughly 1.7% rests with the top ten. Sequencing was performed on naive CD8+ T cells from PBMCs. The receptors derive from a man between 18 and 35 years old in good health. Some clones in this sample may be carry-over from other donors' samples. Both conserved end residues are part of each CDR3. The D gene is left open where the match is weak.

NA TRBJ2-7 TRBV5-8 CASSSPGDYEQYF TGTGCCAGCAGCTCCCCGGGAGATTACGAGCAGTACTTC
TRBD2 TRBJ2-3 TRBV6-5 CASSFNSGSADTQYF TGTGCCAGCAGTTTTAATAGCGGGAGCGCAGATACGCAGTATTTT
NA TRBJ2-7 TRBV2 CASSARARWEQYF TGTGCCAGCAGTGCCCGAGCCCGGTGGGAGCAGTACTTC
NA TRBJ2-2 TRBV9 CASSVGTSNTGELFF TGTGCCAGCAGCGTAGGCACTAGTAACACCGGGGAGCTGTTTTTT
NA TRBJ2-3 TRBV5-1 CASSLVVSSTDTQYF TGCGCCAGCAGCTTGGTTGTCTCTAGCACAGATACGCAGTATTTT
TRBD1 TRBJ1-2 TRBV27 CASSLMGRGQGYGYTF TGTGCCAGCAGTTTGATGGGCAGGGGGCAGGGCTATGGCTACACCTTC
NA TRBJ2-1 TRBV10-3 CAIKRPSGDFLSYNEQFF TGTGCCATCAAGAGGCCGTCGGGGGACTTTCTCTCCTACAATGAGCAGTTCTTC
TRBD1 TRBJ2-7 TRBV6-1 CASRGTGTYEQYF TGTGCCAGCAGGGGGACAGGTACCTACGAGCAGTACTTC
TRBD2 TRBJ2-3 TRBV7-9 CASSFSGTPPGTDTQYF TGTGCCAGCAGCTTCAGCGGGACTCCTCCCGGCACAGATACGCAGTATTTT
NA TRBJ2-1 TRBV2 CAIPLRQGRNEQFF TGTGCCATCCCCCTCCGGCAGGGAAGAAATGAGCAGTTCTTC
NA TRBJ2-7 TRBV4-1 CASSDMGTLITYEQYF TGCGCCAGCAGCGACATGGGGACACTTATTACCTACGAGCAGTACTTC
NA TRBJ1-2 TRBV6-1 CASSEEQGLDLYGYTF TGTGCCAGCAGTGAAGAACAAGGACTGGACTTATATGGCTACACCTTC
NA TRBJ2-7 TRBV4-3 CASSQRGPLAEGAYEQYF TGCGCCAGCAGCCAACGAGGGCCTTTGGCGGAGGGGGCCTACGAGCAGTACTTC
TRBD2 TRBJ2-5 TRBV28 CASSPPGGMVSETQYF TGTGCCAGCAGTCCCCCGGGAGGGATGGTTTCAGAGACCCAGTACTTC
NA TRBJ1-3 TRBV29-1 CSALDRLGAGNTIYF TGCAGCGCCTTAGACAGACTGGGGGCTGGAAACACCATATATTTT